This entry describes one T cell receptor beta chain. The entry originates in a study of blood T cell repertoires in COVID-19. The assay was immunoSEQ multiplex PCR, and TCRdb's table has in-frame clones only and misses some. The table shows around 290,000 clones, with around 88% occurring only once. The CDR3 spans 17 residues. CDR1 is SGHDT, CDR2 YYEEEE, per germline. V was shortened by 4 bases and J by 2 bases, with 19 bases between the two germline ends. This TCR was recovered from a man aged 35 to 55 with acute or convalescent COVID-19. Sequenced input: peripheral blood. The chain uses TRBV5-6 and TRBJ1-5; D unclear. The chain's CDR3 is CASSPGRPLRGNQPQHF. The CDR3 DNA sequence: TGTGCCAGCAGCCCTGGACGTCCTTTGCGGGGCAATCAGCCCCAGCATTTT. The entire variable domain, with the rest obtained from reference TRBV5-6 and TRBJ1-5, is as follows: DAGVTQSPTHLIKTRGQQVTLRCSPKSGHDTVSWYQQALGQGPQFIFQYYEEEERQRGNFPDRFSGHQFPNYSSELNVNALLLGDSALYLCASSPGRPLRGNQPQHFGDGTRLSIL.